This T cell receptor (beta chain) is from a study of regulatory T cells in long-lasting Graves disease (dated by TCRdb to the early 2020s). Regarding the research as a whole: Persistent Graves' disease was defined as persistently positive TSH receptor autoantibodies together with antithyroid drug treatment for over 5 years. This study used TCR sequencing and RNA sequencing of peripheral blood to compare persistent Graves' disease patients against newly diagnosed Graves' disease patients. The study was conducted in China and was registered as a clinical trial. A total of around 35 samples underwent TCR sequencing, from 13 patients with persistent Graves' disease and about 20 patients with newly diagnosed Graves' disease. Antithyroid drugs had been taken for 8.5 to 12 years on average by persistent Graves' disease patients in the clinical cohort. Points the paper makes about the study in general: Preferential use of TRBV28, TRBJ1-2 and TRBJ2-5 was observed in persistent disease, whereas TRBV20-1 and TRBJ2-1 were favored in newly diagnosed disease. Patients with persistent disease shared more public clonotypes (approximately 2,500) than newly diagnosed patients did (nearly 1,000). Sequencing and analysis were limited to the TCR beta chain. Peripheral blood alone was examined, since thyroid tissue, which constituted the primary lesion, could not be accessed. The authors noted that the small sample size was a limitation that may lower accuracy. Lower TCR Shannon entropy and fewer highly expanded clones were observed in persistent Graves' disease patients than in newly diagnosed patients, which suggested clonal expansion.

Receptor libraries were prepared by multiplex PCR. The sequencer listed for this sample is Illumina HiSeq 4000. TCR beta libraries were built with iRepertoire HTBI primers and Arm-PCR amplification of CDR3 regions. Before sequencing, the PCR products underwent gel purification. The study's own analysis went as follows. A total of roughly 65 TRBV and approximately 13 TRBJ segments were identified across samples and were used for gene usage analysis of CDR3 amino acid clonotypes. COPE and FqMerger were used to merge the filtered high-quality paired reads into contigs. BLAST was used to align contigs to IMGT TRBV, TRBD and TRBJ reference genes, with CDR3 defined following IMGT. Clonotypes above 0.1% frequency were classified as highly expanded clones. Shannon entropy was used to measure repertoire diversity, and the Gini coefficient was used to measure V-J evenness. A clonotype was considered public if more than one individual shared it. The public reads were quality trimmed at Q25 with fastp and then assembled into clones with MiXCR by TCRdb, keeping productive beta chains. Rows with a matching CDR3 protein are joined into one entry that keeps the most common DNA and genes. It is TCRdb's table, rather than the study itself, that gives the V and J calls and clone size. Here the sample has about 470,000 distinct CDR3 sequences; 20% to 25% occur a single time. About 6.6% of the sample goes to the ten largest clones.

The sample's time point label is to be understood as: persistent/refractory GD, antithyroid drugs over 5 years with positive TRAb. RNA was extracted from PBMCs in TRIzol for both TCR sequencing and RNA sequencing. The diagnosis of Graves' disease followed American Thyroid Association guidelines. Patients were recruited from an endocrinology department in Xi'an, China. From each patient, approximately 9 milliliters of peripheral blood was collected into an EDTA anticoagulant tube. PBMCs were isolated by Ficoll Paque Plus density gradient separation without further T cell sorting. An Agilent 2100 Bioanalyzer and agarose gel were used to check RNA quality, and a NanoDrop 2000 was used to measure RNA concentration. As to this clonotype: It lacks a known antigen. This may come from a read error, since a much larger clone is one base off.

From the germline V gene, CDR1 is SGHTA and CDR2 is FQGNSA. Counted from cysteine to phenylalanine, this CDR3 has 14 amino acids. This entry keeps only the CDR3 DNA: 42 bases, framed from base 1. This TCR was recovered from a female donor with Graves disease. This material consisted of peripheral blood mononuclear cells (PBMCs), taken when the disease was refractory, from a patient treated with antithyroid drugs. The chain joins TRBV7-2 to TRBJ2-4; the D match is possibly TRBD1 or TRBD2, with 6 bases aligned in each. The J call may be faulty, since TRBJ2-7 better matches the DNA end. The nucleotide sequence is given as TGTGCCAGCAGCTTAGACAGGGAGGTTGACGAGCAGTACTTC. It specifies CASSLDREVDEQYF.